Below, 30 T cell receptor beta chains from the same sample are listed, as sequenced in a study of T cells in Graves' hyperthyroidism and ophthalmopathy. Amplification targeted TCR beta CDR3 regions from RNA transcripts. The TCR CDR3 first-round RT-PCR relied on the HTBI primer set. TCRdb recomputed calls from the multiplex PCR reads with MiXCR, one row per CDR3 protein. The sample shows 650,000 to 750,000 distinct CDR3 sequences, approximately 15% of them seen only once. The specimen sequenced was blood. Receptor source: a woman in her late teens or twenties with Graves' hyperthyroidism.

As regards this clonotype: The junction departs from germline at one end; a sequencing error may be responsible. The chain couples TRBV4-2 to TRBJ1-5, with 12 bases lining up with TRBD1. Germline-derived CDR1 and CDR2 are LGHNA and YNFKEQ. The CDR3 length is 18 residues. Here the CDR3 reads CASGQDIGGQGARQPQHF. The CDR3 region has the DNA TGTGCCAGCGGCCAAGATATCGGGGGACAGGGGGCCAGGCAGCCCCAGCATTTT.

This clonotype was seen a handful of times. The rearrangement links TRBV6-5 to TRBJ2-5, with D perhaps matching TRBD1 or TRBD2 (6 bases each). Trimming stripped 0 bases from V and 5 bases from J, with 10 bases between. Germline values: CDR1 MNHEY, CDR2 SVGAGI. This CDR3 comprises 14 residues. The CDR3 loop reads CASSYSQGRETQYF. CDR3 bases: TGTGCCAGCAGTTACTCGCAGGGGAGGGAGACCCAGTACTTC.

The CDR3 here is CASSQGTASSGNTIYF. The CDR3 DNA reads as TGCGCCAGCAGCCAGGGGACAGCGAGCTCTGGAAACACCATATATTTT. This chain joins TRBV4-3 and TRBJ1-3, with 7 positions matching TRBD1. The CDR3 runs 16 residues. Germline V lookup: CDR1 LGHNA, CDR2 YSLEER. The V gene end was trimmed by 3 bases and the J gene end by 0 bases; junction bases not matched to a gene: 5.

This rearrangement joins TRBV19 to TRBJ1-4; D is uncertain. The CDR3 loop spans 15 amino acids. V was trimmed by 2 bases and J by 2 bases, leaving 9 bases between them. Germline CDR1 is LNHDA and CDR2 is SQIVND (reference sequence). The CDR3 DNA is TGTGCCAGTAGTATAAATGGGCAGACTAATGAAAAACTGTTTTTT. Translation: CASSINGQTNEKLFF.

This clonotype came up many times. J is TRBJ2-5 and V is TRBV20-1; 7 bases fit TRBD1. The V gene's germline CDR1 is DFQATT and CDR2 SNEGSKA (reference sequence). This CDR3 spans 13 amino acids. V was clipped by 5 bases and J by 4 bases; unmatched bases: 7. The CDR3 DNA follows: TGCAGTGCTCCTCGACAGGGTGGAGAGACCCAGTACTTC. Its protein product is CSAPRQGGETQYF.

There are many counts of this clonotype. The rearrangement joins TRBV11-1 to TRBJ2-7, with a weak D call TRBD2 (6 bases). Germline V lookup: CDR1 SGHAT, CDR2 FQDESV (reference sequence). V was cut by 5 bases and J by 3 bases, with 17 bases left in between. The CDR3 length is 15 residues. The CDR3 protein is CASSPWGREVYEQYF. Here the CDR3 DNA reads TGTGCCAGCAGCCCCTGGGGCAGGGAGGTCTACGAGCAGTACTTC. The full variable domain, in which reference TRBV11-1 and TRBJ2-7 provide the parts outside the CDR3, is EAEVAQSPRYKITEKSQAVAFWCDPISGHATLYWYRQILGQGPELLVQFQDESVVDDSQLPKDRFSAERLKGVDSTLKIQPAELGDSAMYLCASSPWGREVYEQYFGPGTRLTVT.

V gene TRBV4-1 combines with J gene TRBJ2-5; D unresolved. The CDR3 is 14 amino acids. Germline CDR1 reads MGHRA; CDR2 reads YSYEKL. Trimming pared 1 base from V and 4 bases from J, leaving 10 bases between. The chain's CDR3 is CASSQGAGGETQYF. The CDR3 bases are TGCGCCAGCAGCCAAGGGGCAGGTGGAGAGACCCAGTACTTC.

This clonotype has at least ten counts. The chain has TRBV28 and TRBJ2-3, with TRBD1 matching 9 bases. The CDR3 covers 14 residues. Trimming cost V 11 bases and J 3 bases; bases outside gene matches: 9. The germline gives CDR1 MDHEN, CDR2 SYDVKM. The CDR3 here is CACRQGGSTDTQYF. CDR3 DNA sequence: TGTGCCTGTAGACAGGGGGGATCGACAGATACGCAGTATTTT. Drawing the rest from reference TRBV28 and TRBJ2-3, the complete variable domain is DVKVTQSSRYLVKRTGEKVFLECVQDMDHENMFWYRQDPGLGLRLIYFSYDVKMKEKGDIPEGYSVSREKKERFSLILESASTNQTSMYLCACRQGGSTDTQYFGPGTRLTVL.

In the case of this clonotype: A read error may explain this, as a much larger clone is one base away. Without the conserved terminal phenylalanine or tryptophan, this CDR3 likely stems from a read error. V and J are TRBV24-1 and TRBJ2-1, with 8 bases identical to TRBD2. The V gene's germline CDR1 is KGHDR and CDR2 SFDVKD. Germline trimming cut 4 bases from V and 1 base from J; bases unmatched to any gene: 8. The CDR3 is 17 residues long. CDR3 nucleotides: TGTGCCACCAGTGACCCTGGTCGGGAGGGATCCTACAATGAGCAGTTCCTC. Encoded protein: CATSDPGREGSYNEQFL.

This clonotype appeared a single time. This could be a read error, since a much larger clone is one nucleotide away. This chain connects TRBV6-1 to TRBJ2-5; 10 nucleotides align to TRBD1. The CDR3 sequence is 16 residues long. V lost 6 bases and J lost 7; bases outside the gene matches: 14. The germline V gene encodes CDR1 MNHNS and CDR2 SASEGT. The DNA of the CDR3 is TGTGCCAGCAGGCCGTTTGGGGACAGGGGTCGTGGGACCCAGTACTTC. Its protein product is CASRPFGDRGRGTQYF.

This clonotype was seen more than once but under ten times. This rearrangement joins TRBV19 to TRBJ2-1; unclear D gene. This CDR3 spans 14 amino acids. V lost 6 bases, J lost 6 bases, and 15 bases lay in between. Per germline, CDR1 LNHDA and CDR2 SQIVND (reference sequence). Here the CDR3 DNA reads TGTGCCAGTAGAGATCGGTTAGTAGTCAATGAGCAGTTCTTC. Translating it yields CASRDRLVVNEQFF.

The V call is TRBV28, the J call TRBJ2-1; 7 nucleotides align to TRBD1. The CDR3 is made up of 15 amino acids. V gave up 6 bases and J gave up 2 bases; unmatched junction bases: 7. Germline V CDR1 and CDR2: MDHEN, SYDVKM. The CDR3: CASRSRDSTYNEQFF. CDR3 coding DNA: TGTGCCAGCAGATCCCGGGACAGCACCTACAATGAGCAGTTCTTC.

At least ten counts were recorded for this clonotype. CDR3: CASSPQSDSYYGYTF. The CDR3 coding sequence is TGTGCCAGCAGCCCCCAGTCGGACAGCTATTATGGCTACACCTTC. This chain connects TRBV7-6 to TRBJ1-2; a possible D gene is TRBD1 (6 bases). Germline CDR1 is SGHVS and CDR2 is FNYEAQ. Trimming shortened V by 5 bases and J by 5 bases, and 18 bases separated the two germline ends. This CDR3 has 15 amino acids.

The chain joins TRBV4-1 to TRBJ1-4; D is perhaps TRBD1 (5 bases). The CDR3 spans 16 residues. CDR1 and CDR2 from the germline V gene are MGHRA and YSYEKL. Trimming shortened V by 0 bases and J by 7 bases, and 15 bases separated the two germline ends. The CDR3 nucleotides read TGCGCCAGCAGCCAAGATAGGAGAGGGGCGGGTGAAAAACTGTTTTTT. Translating it yields CASSQDRRGAGEKLFF.

The table lists this clonotype with many counts. This chain connects TRBV7-9 to TRBJ2-1; 7 bases fit TRBD2. CDR1 is SEHNR and CDR2 is FQNEAQ in the germline V gene (reference sequence). V lost 0 bases, J lost 2 bases, and 4 bases stayed unmatched. The CDR3 has 16 amino acids. The CDR3 DNA reads as TGTGCCAGCAGCTTAGCAGGCGGGAGCCCCTACAATGAGCAGTTCTTC. Encoded protein: CASSLAGGSPYNEQFF.

This clonotype appeared many times. The chain employs TRBV7-8 and TRBJ2-1, with 8 bases lining up with TRBD1. The CDR3 extends over 16 amino acids. Germline assignment: CDR1 SGHVS and CDR2 FQNEAQ. V was pared by 1 base and J by 10 bases, with 12 bases of the junction left unmatched. The CDR3 region is CASSLDGTGGNDEQFF. The CDR3 bases are TGTGCCAGCAGCTTAGACGGAACAGGGGGTAATGACGAGCAGTTCTTC.

The chain uses TRBV11-2 and TRBJ2-3; D might be TRBD2 (6 bases). Trimming removed 5 bases at V and 2 bases at J, with 17 bases between. Germline V gene sequence: CDR1 SGHAT, CDR2 FQNNGV. The CDR3 length is 16 residues. The CDR3 coding sequence is TGTGCCAGCAGCCGCGTCGCTGCGGGGTCCACAGATACGCAGTATTTT. Its translation: CASSRVAAGSTDTQYF.

This clonotype came up a few times. V and J are TRBV20-1 and TRBJ1-2; 8 bases map to TRBD1. Germline trimming cut 5 bases from V and 6 bases from J; bases unmatched to any gene: 17. Germline V gene data show CDR1 as DFQATT and CDR2 as SNEGSKA (reference sequence). CDR3 length equals 16 residues. CDR3 amino acids: CSAAPTTGALRNGYTF. The CDR3 nucleotides are TGCAGTGCTGCTCCTACGACAGGGGCCTTGCGAAATGGCTACACCTTC.

This clonotype was seen ten or more times. In DNA form, the CDR3 reads TGTGCCAGCAGCTTAGAGCGTACAGATACGCAGTATTTT. The encoded protein is CASSLERTDTQYF. J is TRBJ2-3 and V is TRBV11-2; D uncertain. The CDR3 extends over 13 amino acids. V was pared by 0 bases and J by 3 bases, with 4 bases between. Germline V gene lookup returns CDR1 SGHAT and CDR2 FQNNGV.

This clonotype occurred many times. The chain recombines TRBV7-2 with TRBJ2-7; 11 bases fit TRBD2. V lost 4 bases, J lost 2 bases, and 4 bases stayed unmatched. CDR3 length equals 15 residues. Germline V gives CDR1 SGHTA, CDR2 FQGNSA. The CDR3, as DNA: TGTGCCAGCAGCTCGAGACTAGCGGGAACCTACGAGCAGTACTTC. It translates to CASSSRLAGTYEQYF. The full variable domain, in which reference TRBV7-2 and TRBJ2-7 provide the parts outside the CDR3, is GAGVSQSPSNKVTEKGKDVELRCDPISGHTALYWYRQSLGQGLEFLIYFQGNSAPDKSGLPSDRFSAERTGGSVSTLTIQRTQQEDSAVYLCASSSRLAGTYEQYFGPGTRLTVT.

At least ten counts were recorded for this clonotype. The J gene is TRBJ2-3, the V gene TRBV5-1; TRBD1 or TRBD2 may be the D gene (5 bases each). This CDR3 contains 15 residues. Trimming pared 5 bases from V and 0 bases from J, leaving 13 bases between. The V gene's germline CDR1 is SGHRS and CDR2 YFSETQ. The CDR3 DNA reads TGCGCCAGCAGGCACCGGGACGTAAGCACAGATACGCAGTATTTT. Protein sequence: CASRHRDVSTDTQYF.

This clonotype was detected many times. This chain links TRBV5-4 with TRBJ1-2; TRBD1 agrees at 11 bases. Germline-derived CDR1 and CDR2 are SGHNT and YYREEE (reference sequence). The CDR3 is 13 amino acids. With V trimmed by 4 bases and J by 5 bases, 1 base remained unmatched. In DNA form, the CDR3 reads TGTGCCAGCAGCCGGGACAGGGGGTATGGCTACACCTTC. This sequence encodes CASSRDRGYGYTF.

This clonotype was picked up many times. V and J are TRBV12-3 or TRBV12-4 and TRBJ2-1, with a possible D match to TRBD2 (6 bases). This CDR3 is built from 14 residues. The ends were cut back, 4 bases at V and 7 bases at J, with 14 bases in the middle. This CDR3 is CASSSGLSGNEQFF. The CDR3 DNA reads as TGTGCCAGCAGTTCGGGACTTTCCGGGAATGAGCAGTTCTTC.

Many counts were recorded for this clonotype. The V call is TRBV9, the J call TRBJ2-1; the D gene could be TRBD1 or TRBD2 (5 bases each). The V end lost 4 bases, the J end lost 4 bases, and 15 bases lay between the germline ends. This CDR3 has 15 residues. The germline gives CDR1 SGDLS, CDR2 YYNGEE. DNA for the CDR3: TGTGCCAGCAGCACCGCCGGGACGCCTTACAATGAGCAGTTCTTC. This codes for CASSTAGTPYNEQFF.

This clonotype appeared many times. CDR3 amino acids: CASSFRLAGGSDTQYF. The CDR3 coding sequence is TGTGCCAGCAGCTTCAGACTAGCGGGAGGGTCAGATACGCAGTATTTT. The rearrangement joins TRBV11-2 to TRBJ2-3; 14 bases line up with TRBD2. This CDR3 comprises 16 residues. Germline V gene lookup returns CDR1 SGHAT and CDR2 FQNNGV. J gave up 4 bases and V 3 bases, and 3 bases lay outside the gene matches.

The sample holds many counts of this clonotype. V usage is TRBV11-3 and J usage is TRBJ2-7; 9 bases are shared with TRBD2. Per the germline V gene, CDR1 is SGHNT and CDR2 is YENEEA. With V trimmed by 0 bases and J by 6 bases, 12 bases remained unmatched. The CDR3 covers 17 residues. The CDR3 loop reads CASSLEKLGLAHSEQYF. The CDR3 DNA is TGTGCCAGCAGCTTAGAGAAGCTGGGACTAGCTCATTCCGAGCAGTACTTC.

The table lists this clonotype with a few counts. The J gene is TRBJ2-3, the V gene TRBV7-9; D tentatively fits TRBD1 or TRBD2 (6 bases each). Trimming took off 4 bases at V and 4 bases at J, with 15 bases between the two ends. Looked up from germline, CDR1 is SEHNR and CDR2 is FQNEAQ (reference sequence). The CDR3 spans 15 residues. CDR3 residues: CASSSHRDLADTQYF. The CDR3 DNA reads TGTGCCAGCAGCTCACACAGGGACTTGGCAGATACGCAGTATTTT. Filled out from reference TRBV7-9 and TRBJ2-3, the complete variable domain reads DTGVSQNPRHKITKRGQNVTFRCDPISEHNRLYWYRQTLGQGPEFLTYFQNEAQLEKSRLLSDRFSAERPKGSFSTLEIQRTEQGDSAMYLCASSSHRDLADTQYFGPGTRLTVL.

This clonotype was picked up one time. The V gene is TRBV6-1, the J gene TRBJ2-1; D perhaps matches TRBD2 (7 bases). This CDR3 comprises 15 residues. V lost 8 bases and J 4 bases, leaving 18 bases between the germline ends. Germline values: CDR1 MNHNS, CDR2 SASEGT. As DNA, the CDR3 is TGTGCCAGCTTCTTGGGGGGGCGTCAATACAATGAGCAGTTCTTC. Translating it yields CASFLGGRQYNEQFF.

This clonotype was counted only a few times. V usage is TRBV7-8 and J usage is TRBJ1-4; TRBD1 might be the D (6 bases). There are 17 residues in the CDR3. CDR1 is SGHVS and CDR2 is FQNEAQ in the germline V gene. Between the trimmed V and J ends, which lost 4 bases and 2 bases, there was a span of 17 bases. CDR3 residues: CASSWGSAGATNEKLFF. CDR3 in DNA: TGTGCCAGCAGCTGGGGGTCGGCAGGGGCTACTAATGAAAAACTGTTTTTT.

V gene TRBV15 combines with J gene TRBJ2-7; TRBD2 is a possible D gene (5 bases). The CDR3 extends over 13 amino acids. The germline V gene has CDR1 LNHNV and CDR2 YYDKDF (reference sequence). V lost 0 bases, J lost 5 bases, and 8 bases lay in between. In DNA form, the CDR3 reads TGTGCCACCAGCAGAGATGAGGGAGACGAGCAGTACTTC. Residues: CATSRDEGDEQYF.